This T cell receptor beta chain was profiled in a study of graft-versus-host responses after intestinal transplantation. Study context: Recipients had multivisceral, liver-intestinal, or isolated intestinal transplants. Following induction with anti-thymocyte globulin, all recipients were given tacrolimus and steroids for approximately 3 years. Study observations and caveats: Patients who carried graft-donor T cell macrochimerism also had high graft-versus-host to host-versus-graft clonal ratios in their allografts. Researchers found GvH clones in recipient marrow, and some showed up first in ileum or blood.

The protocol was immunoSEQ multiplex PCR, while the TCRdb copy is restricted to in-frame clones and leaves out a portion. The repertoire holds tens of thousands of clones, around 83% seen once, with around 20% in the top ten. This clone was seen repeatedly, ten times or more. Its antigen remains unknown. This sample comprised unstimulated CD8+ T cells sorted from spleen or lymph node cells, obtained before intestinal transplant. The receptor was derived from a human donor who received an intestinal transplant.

The CDR3 bases are TGTGCCAGCAGCCGGGGGGGGAGGTATGGCTACACCTTC. It translates to CASSRGGRYGYTF. The chain employs TRBV7-9 and TRBJ1-2; D possibly corresponds to TRBD1 (5 bases). The CDR3 contains 13 residues. Deletions cut 5 bases from V and 5 bases from J, with 12 bases between. Germline-derived CDR1 and CDR2 are SEHNR and FQNEAQ (reference sequence).